The 11 T cell receptor beta chains listed next were all sequenced from one sample in a study of blood T cell repertoires in COVID-19. The method was immunoSEQ multiplex PCR; TCRdb's version includes in-frame clones alone and lacks a portion of them. Of under 300,000 clones detected, more than 70% appear once; the ten largest clones hold 2% to 2.5%. The sample was PBMCs or T cells enriched from blood (not recorded which). These receptors all come from a woman in her fifties or sixties in a cohort exposed to, infected with or recovered from COVID-19 (not recorded which).

The chain joins TRBV7-2 to TRBJ2-4; D perhaps matches TRBD1 (5 bases). Germline CDR1 reads SGHTA; CDR2 reads FQGNSA. The CDR3 is made up of 13 amino acids. The V gene lost 6 bases and the J gene lost 4 bases, with 10 bases spanning the gap. The CDR3, as DNA: TGTGCCAGCAGTATCCAGGGTAAAAACATTCAGTACTTC. This codes for CASSIQGKNIQYF.

This chain uses TRBV19 with TRBJ2-1; 8 bases align to TRBD1. The V gene end was trimmed by 5 bases and the J gene end by 2 bases; junction bases not matched to a gene: 8. Per germline, CDR1 LNHDA and CDR2 SQIVND (reference sequence). This CDR3 has 16 amino acids. The CDR3 reads CASSPRQGSTYNEQFF. CDR3 nucleotide sequence: TGTGCCAGTAGTCCACGACAGGGGTCGACCTACAATGAGCAGTTCTTC.

The V and J genes are TRBV10-3 and TRBJ2-3; 14 nucleotides line up with TRBD2. The CDR3 has 15 residues. Trimming took 2 bases from V and 12 from J; bases not matched to a gene: 7. Germline values: CDR1 ENHRY, CDR2 SYGVKD. The CDR3 region has the DNA TGTGCCATCAGTGAGGGACTAGCGGGAGGCCTTCATCAGTATTTT. Translated: CAISEGLAGGLHQYF.

The rearrangement links TRBV7-2 to TRBJ2-5, with 7 bases fitting TRBD2. The CDR3 has 17 residues. Trimming removed 1 base from V and 2 bases from J; junction bases left unmatched: 10. The germline CDR1 and CDR2 sequences are SGHTA and FQGNSA. As DNA, the CDR3 is TGTGCCAGCAGCTTAGGTTTGGGGAGCGGGAAACAAGAGACCCAGTACTTC. Its protein product is CASSLGLGSGKQETQYF.

This chain joins TRBV5-6 and TRBJ1-5; possibly TRBD1 for D (5 bases). The V gene lost 1 base and the J gene lost 6 bases, with 11 bases spanning the gap. Per the germline V gene, CDR1 is SGHDT and CDR2 is YYEEEE. The CDR3 is 14 residues long. The CDR3 region is CASSLQGSGQPQHF. CDR3 DNA: TGTGCCAGCAGCTTGCAGGGTTCGGGTCAGCCCCAGCATTTT.

In nucleotides, the CDR3 is TGTGCCAGCAGCTCGGGGGAGGACTATGGCTACACCTTC. It specifies CASSSGEDYGYTF. This rearrangement joins TRBV5-4 to TRBJ1-2, with D possibly matching TRBD1 (5 bases). The V end lost 3 bases, the J end lost 3 bases, and 9 bases lay between the germline ends. The CDR3 loop spans 13 amino acids. Germline assignment: CDR1 SGHNT and CDR2 YYREEE (reference sequence). The full variable domain, in which reference TRBV5-4 and TRBJ1-2 provide the parts outside the CDR3, is ETGVTQSPTHLIKTRGQQVTLRCSSQSGHNTVSWYQQALGQGPQFIFQYYREEENGRGNFPPRFSGLQFPNYSSELNVNALELDDSALYLCASSSGEDYGYTFGSGTRLTVV.

V usage is TRBV5-6 and J usage is TRBJ1-3; 7 bases are shared with TRBD1. The CDR3 is 14 residues long. From germline, CDR1 is SGHDT and CDR2 YYEEEE. V lost 3 bases to trimming and J lost 4 bases; unmatched junction nucleotides: 4. This CDR3 is CASSSGTVGNTIYF. The CDR3 bases are TGTGCCAGCAGCTCCGGGACAGTCGGAAACACCATATATTTT. The full variable domain, in which reference TRBV5-6 and TRBJ1-3 provide the parts outside the CDR3, is DAGVTQSPTHLIKTRGQQVTLRCSPKSGHDTVSWYQQALGQGPQFIFQYYEEEERQRGNFPDRFSGHQFPNYSSELNVNALLLGDSALYLCASSSGTVGNTIYFGEGSWLTVV.

V usage is TRBV9 and J usage is TRBJ2-3, with a tentative D call TRBD2 (6 bases). The CDR3 is 14 residues long. Trimming left V 0 bases short and J 5 bases short, with 10 bases between. Germline V gives CDR1 SGDLS, CDR2 YYNGEE. CDR3 DNA: TGTGCCAGCAGCGTAGTGGGGGGAGGAGATACGCAGTATTTT. Translating it yields CASSVVGGGDTQYF.

The V call is TRBV7-9, the J call TRBJ2-7; TRBD2 aligns across 15 bases. With V trimmed by 5 bases and J by 0 bases, 5 bases remained unmatched. The length of the CDR3 is 17 residues. Germline V gene sequence: CDR1 SEHNR, CDR2 FQNEAQ (reference sequence). CDR3 nucleotides: TGTGCCAGCAGCCTAGGACTAGCGGGAGGGCCCTCCTACGAGCAGTACTTC. It specifies CASSLGLAGGPSYEQYF. Combining the CDR3 with reference TRBV7-9 and TRBJ2-7 gives the whole variable domain DTGVSQNPRHKITKRGQNVTFRCDPISEHNRLYWYRQTLGQGPEFLTYFQNEAQLEKSRLLSDRFSAERPKGSFSTLEIQRTEQGDSAMYLCASSLGLAGGPSYEQYFGPGTRLTVT.

V is TRBV9 and J is TRBJ2-1; 10 positions match TRBD2. CDR3 length equals 18 residues. V was pared by 0 bases and J by 4 bases, with 10 bases of the junction left unmatched. Per germline, CDR1 SGDLS and CDR2 YYNGEE. This chain's CDR3 is CASSVGGLAGASYNEQFF. The CDR3 DNA reads TGTGCCAGCAGCGTAGGGGGGCTAGCGGGAGCGTCGTACAATGAGCAGTTCTTC.

Comments on this clone: Other DNA sequences of this sample code for an identical CDR3. CDR3 DNA sequence: TGTGCCACCAGTGGGCAGGTCGGCACAGATACGCAGTATTTT. This gives the protein CATSGQVGTDTQYF. This sequence joins TRBV24-1 and TRBJ2-3; the D is unclear. Trimming removed 5 bases at V and 1 base at J, with 9 bases between. CDR3 length: 14 residues. CDR1 KGHDR and CDR2 SFDVKD come from the germline V gene.